Below are 31 T cell receptor beta chains sequenced from a single sample in a study of T-cell memory formation after mild COVID-19. TCRdb analysed the 5' RACE reads with MiXCR anew, one entry per CDR3 protein. The sample records roughly 68,000 distinct CDR3 sequences, around 17% being singletons. Material for sequencing was PBMCs or a T cell subset sorted from them (not recorded which). The receptor source for this set is an adult woman who had mild COVID-19 (a few samples of this study predate the infection). Cell type and time point are not known.

The sample holds a few counts of this clonotype. The J gene is TRBJ2-2, the V gene TRBV7-3; D may be TRBD1 or TRBD2 (5 bases each). The CDR3 runs 16 residues. Trimming stripped 2 bases from V and 4 bases from J, with 14 bases between. Germline-derived CDR1 and CDR2 are SGHTA and FQGTGA. The CDR3 region has the DNA TGTGCCAGCAGCTTAGGGCCCGAGGGGCCCACCGGGGAGCTGTTTTTT. Protein sequence: CASSLGPEGPTGELFF.

This clonotype was counted only a few times. The V call is TRBV5-5, the J call TRBJ2-3; a weak D match, TRBD2 (5 bases). V gave up 1 base and J gave up 5 bases, with 11 bases separating them. This CDR3 has 14 residues. CDR1 and CDR2 from the germline V gene are SGHKS and YYEKEE (reference sequence). CDR3 residues: CASSLSLAVDTQYF. CDR3 coding DNA: TGTGCCAGCAGCTTGTCTCTAGCAGTAGATACGCAGTATTTT.

The J gene is TRBJ2-7, the V gene TRBV5-1; tentatively, D is TRBD1 or TRBD2 (5 bases each). Germline CDR1 and CDR2: SGHRS and YFSETQ. The CDR3 contains 14 residues. V lost 0 bases, J lost 2 bases, and 9 bases lay in between. CDR3 sequence (DNA): TGCGCCAGCAGCTTGGACACGGGACCCTACGAGCAGTACTTC. Translation: CASSLDTGPYEQYF.

The rearrangement uses TRBV4-1 and TRBJ2-7, with D perhaps being TRBD1 or TRBD2 (5 bases each). The germline gives CDR1 MGHRA, CDR2 YSYEKL. V dropped 5 bases and J dropped 0 bases, with 11 bases sitting between them. CDR3 length equals 14 residues. This CDR3 is CASSIRDGSYEQYF. DNA of the CDR3: TGCGCCAGCAGCATACGGGACGGCTCCTACGAGCAGTACTTC.

Only a few counts were recorded for this clonotype. The rearrangement joins TRBV30 to TRBJ2-7, with a tentative D call TRBD1 (6 bases). Trimming took 4 bases from V and 0 from J, leaving 16 bases between them. CDR1 and CDR2 from the germline V gene are GTSNPN and SVGIG (reference sequence). The CDR3 has 15 residues. The CDR3, as DNA: TGTGCCTGGATGAAAGGGACAATCGGCTCCTACGAGCAGTACTTC. It encodes CAWMKGTIGSYEQYF.

This rearrangement joins TRBV12-3 or TRBV12-4 to TRBJ2-2; 9 positions agree with TRBD1. With 5 bases clipped from V and 3 bases from J, the junction kept 7 bases outside the gene matches. The CDR3 totals 16 residues. This chain's CDR3 is CASSRLGQGYTGELFF. The CDR3, as DNA: TGTGCCAGCAGTCGCCTGGGACAGGGTTACACCGGGGAGCTGTTTTTT.

V gene TRBV4-1 combines with J gene TRBJ2-3, with unresolved D. Germline V CDR1 and CDR2: MGHRA, YSYEKL. V lost 6 bases, J lost 6 bases, and 13 bases lay in between. The length of the CDR3 is 13 residues. For the CDR3, the DNA is TGCGCCAGCAGGGACCCCAATTCGGATACGCAGTATTTT. Protein sequence: CASRDPNSDTQYF.

This clonotype was counted a single time. V gene TRBV12-3 or TRBV12-4 combines with J gene TRBJ1-2, with a possible D match to TRBD1 (5 bases). V lost 5 bases to trimming and J lost 0 bases, with 16 bases between them. The CDR3 covers 16 residues. The CDR3 region is CASSPSPGTSNYGYTF. DNA of the CDR3: TGTGCCAGCAGTCCCTCTCCAGGGACCTCTAACTATGGCTACACCTTC.

This chain joins TRBV6-5 and TRBJ2-3, with 7 nucleotides matching TRBD1. Germline CDR1 and CDR2: MNHEY and SVGAGI. V trimming: 2 bases; J trimming: 2 bases; junction bases outside the gene matches: 4. The CDR3 has 15 amino acids. Here the CDR3 reads CASSYRDSITDTQYF. The DNA of the CDR3 is TGTGCCAGCAGTTACAGGGACAGCATCACAGATACGCAGTATTTT.

This clonotype was detected only a few times. V usage is TRBV7-8 and J usage is TRBJ1-2; weak D call: TRBD1 (5 bases). Germline CDR1 and CDR2: SGHVS and FQNEAQ. The CDR3 sequence is 17 residues long. V was pared by 2 bases and J by 2 bases, with 18 bases between. DNA for the CDR3: TGTGCCAGCAGCTTACGTCCAGGGAGTCCTCTAAACTATGGCTACACCTTC. It yields the protein CASSLRPGSPLNYGYTF.

This clonotype appeared a few times. The V and J genes are TRBV19 and TRBJ2-7; maybe TRBD1 (6 bases). V was trimmed by 3 bases and J by 3 bases, leaving 9 bases between them. CDR1 and CDR2 (germline): LNHDA, SQIVND (reference sequence). The CDR3 has 13 amino acids. The CDR3 here is CASSMGHVYEQYF. The CDR3 DNA reads TGTGCCAGTAGTATGGGACACGTCTACGAGCAGTACTTC.

Ten or more counts support this clonotype. The chain couples TRBV29-1 to TRBJ2-4; possible D gene TRBD2, 6 bases. The length of the CDR3 is 12 residues. The V end was cut by 4 bases, the J end by 6 bases, with 10 bases between. The germline CDR1 and CDR2 sequences are SQVTM and ANQGSEA. In DNA form, the CDR3 reads TGCAGCGTTGGGGCGGGGAGAAACATTCAGTACTTC. This sequence encodes CSVGAGRNIQYF.

This clonotype has just a few counts. The V and J genes are TRBV27 and TRBJ1-2; 7 bases align to TRBD1. CDR3 size: 9 residues. The V and J ends lost 10 bases and 13 bases, in that order; junction bases with no gene match: 6. CDR1 is MNHEY and CDR2 is SMNVEV in the germline V gene (reference sequence). As DNA, the CDR3 is TGTGCCACCGGAGGGGGCGGCACCTTC. It translates to CATGGGGTF.

This chain links TRBV6-6 with TRBJ2-7, with D possibly matching TRBD1 (6 bases). This CDR3 is 15 amino acids long. Germline CDR1 reads MNHNY; CDR2 reads SVGAGI (reference sequence). With 7 bases removed from V and 4 bases from J, the gap between germline ends came to 20 bases. The CDR3 bases are TGTGCCAGCAATCCTACCGGGACATTTTATTACGAGCAGTACTTC. Its protein is CASNPTGTFYYEQYF.

The V and J genes are TRBV13 and TRBJ2-1; 9 positions match TRBD2. CDR1 is PRHDT and CDR2 is FYEKMQ in the germline V gene (reference sequence). The CDR3 is made up of 14 amino acids. V was pared by 4 bases and J by 8 bases, with 6 bases of the junction left unmatched. The CDR3 is CASSSWASGDEQFF. The CDR3, as DNA: TGTGCCAGCAGCTCCTGGGCTAGCGGGGATGAGCAGTTCTTC. Together with reference TRBV13 and TRBJ2-1, the CDR3 gives the full variable domain: AAGVIQSPRHLIKEKRETATLKCYPIPRHDTVYWYQQGPGQDPQFLISFYEKMQSDKGSIPDRFSAQQFSDYHSELNMSSLELGDSALYFCASSSWASGDEQFFGPGTRLTVL.

This sequence joins TRBV20-1 and TRBJ2-1, with D possibly matching TRBD2 (6 bases). V lost 1 base and J 2 bases, leaving 15 bases between the germline ends. The CDR3 spans 16 residues. Germline V gives CDR1 DFQATT, CDR2 SNEGSKA (reference sequence). This CDR3 reads CSARGPQGLTYNEQFF. The CDR3 region has the DNA TGCAGTGCTAGAGGGCCCCAGGGACTTACCTACAATGAGCAGTTCTTC.

This clonotype was recorded a few times. The V gene is TRBV29-1, the J gene TRBJ1-2; 9 positions match TRBD1. The ends lost 7 bases at V and 8 bases at J; junction bases unmatched: 5. CDR1 and CDR2 (germline): SQVTM, ANQGSEA. The CDR3 covers 11 residues. The CDR3 spells CSARTGEGYTF. In DNA form, the CDR3 reads TGCAGCGCCCGGACAGGGGAAGGCTACACCTTC.

The chain couples TRBV7-2 to TRBJ2-1, with a tentative D call TRBD1 (6 bases). The CDR3 is 14 amino acids. The germline V gene encodes CDR1 SGHTA and CDR2 FQGNSA. V was pared by 3 bases and J by 2 bases, with 8 bases between. CDR3 DNA sequence: TGTGCCAGCAGCTTCGCAGGGGCCTACAATGAGCAGTTCTTC. Amino acid sequence: CASSFAGAYNEQFF.

This clonotype was recorded a few times. V gene TRBV6-5 combines with J gene TRBJ2-1; the D gene is possibly TRBD2 (5 bases). Deletions cut 5 bases from V and 1 base from J, with 9 bases between. CDR3 length: 14 amino acids. From germline, CDR1 is MNHEY and CDR2 SVGAGI. Written as DNA, the CDR3 is TGTGCCAGCAGTCCATTAGCGTCCTACAATGAGCAGTTCTTC. Amino acid sequence: CASSPLASYNEQFF.

V usage is TRBV11-2 and J usage is TRBJ2-1; tentatively, D is TRBD2 (6 bases). The CDR3 runs 12 residues. The germline V and J ends were trimmed by 5 bases and 9 bases, with 11 bases remaining between them. Germline CDR1 and CDR2: SGHAT and FQNNGV. The CDR3 bases are TGTGCCAGCAGCCCCGTCGGGAGTGAGCAGTTCTTC. Its protein is CASSPVGSEQFF.

This clonotype has just a few counts. V usage is TRBV4-1 and J usage is TRBJ2-3; TRBD2 matches at 8 bases. V lost 0 bases and J lost 3; bases outside the gene matches: 5. The CDR3 runs 16 residues. Germline CDR1 is MGHRA and CDR2 is YSYEKL. In DNA form, the CDR3 reads TGCGCCAGCAGCCAAGATCCGACGGGGGGGACAGATACGCAGTATTTT. Its protein is CASSQDPTGGTDTQYF.

This clonotype was counted between two and nine times. This chain links TRBV23-1 with TRBJ2-2; 7 bases are a match to TRBD1. TRBV23-1 belongs to the ORF category, with a function that is uncertain. V shed 8 bases, J shed 0 bases, and the junction held 9 bases outside the gene matches. The CDR3 spans 16 residues. In nucleotides, the CDR3 is TGCGCCAGCTGTCCTCCGGGGACAGCGAACACCGGGGAGCTGTTTTTT. This encodes CASCPPGTANTGELFF.

This clonotype was recorded a few times. J is TRBJ2-3 and V is TRBV2, with TRBD1 identical over 8 bases. Looked up from germline, CDR1 is SNHLY and CDR2 is FYNNEI. This CDR3 region has 11 residues. Trimming removed 4 bases from V and 15 bases from J; junction bases left unmatched: 6. Here the CDR3 reads CASSAGQEYYF. CDR3 nucleotide sequence: TGTGCCAGCAGTGCGGGACAGGAATACTATTTT. The full variable domain, in which reference TRBV2 and TRBJ2-3 provide the parts outside the CDR3, is EPEVTQTPSHQVTQMGQEVILRCVPISNHLYFYWYRQILGQKVEFLVSFYNNEISEKSEIFDDQFSVERPDGSNFTLKIRSTKLEDSAMYFCASSAGQEYYFGPGTRLTVL.

V gene TRBV7-8 combines with J gene TRBJ1-2, with 7 bases fitting TRBD1. The CDR3 extends over 21 amino acids. After removal of 5 bases from V and 4 bases from J, the junction contained 28 bases not matched to a gene. Per germline, CDR1 SGHVS and CDR2 FQNEAQ. CDR3: CASSLFTGPRQGGRVFYGYTF. CDR3 nucleotides: TGTGCCAGCAGCCTGTTTACGGGGCCGAGACAGGGAGGGAGGGTCTTCTATGGCTACACCTTC.

This clonotype was picked up a small number of times. The chain has TRBV4-3 and TRBJ2-1, with 7 nucleotides matching TRBD2. The CDR3 contains 15 residues. The germline V gene has CDR1 LGHNA and CDR2 YSLEER. Trimming removed 1 base from V and 4 bases from J; junction bases left unmatched: 4. CDR3 protein: CASSQASGAYNEQFF. As DNA, the CDR3 is TGCGCCAGCAGCCAAGCGAGCGGGGCTTACAATGAGCAGTTCTTC.

This clonotype was detected a few times. The chain carries TRBV14 and TRBJ2-3; 8 nucleotides match TRBD1. CDR3 size: 17 residues. Per the germline V gene, CDR1 is SGHDN and CDR2 is FVKESK. V was pared by 2 bases and J by 5 bases, with 12 bases of the junction left unmatched. This CDR3 reads CASSQSTGTGFGDTQYF. The DNA for the CDR3 is TGTGCCAGCAGCCAATCTACCGGGACAGGATTTGGAGATACGCAGTATTTT. The full variable domain, in which reference TRBV14 and TRBJ2-3 provide the parts outside the CDR3, is EAGVTQFPSHSVIEKGQTVTLRCDPISGHDNLYWYRRVMGKEIKFLLHFVKESKQDESGMPNNRFLAERTGGTYSTLKVQPAELEDSGVYFCASSQSTGTGFGDTQYFGPGTRLTVL.

V and J are TRBV29-1 and TRBJ2-7, with D maybe TRBD1 (6 bases). The CDR3 spans 16 residues. Germline CDR1 and CDR2: SQVTM and ANQGSEA. V was cut by 7 bases and J by 4 bases, with 26 bases left in between. The CDR3 spells CSGLSRAKGVTYEQYF. The DNA for the CDR3 is TGCAGCGGCCTATCCCGCGCGAAGGGGGTAACATACGAGCAGTACTTC.

The chain joins TRBV6-5 to TRBJ2-1, with 11 positions matching TRBD2. The CDR3 runs to 15 residues. The trim removed 2 bases at V and 6 bases at J, leaving 3 bases unmatched. CDR1 MNHEY and CDR2 SVGAGI come from the germline V gene. The CDR3, as DNA: TGTGCCAGCAGTTACGTAGCGGGAGGGAGCAATGAGCAGTTCTTC. Translated, it gives CASSYVAGGSNEQFF.

In its sample, this clonotype was seen once. This rearrangement joins TRBV2 to TRBJ2-1, with 9 bases that match TRBD1. V lost 2 bases, J lost 4 bases, and 3 bases stayed unmatched. The CDR3 sequence is 15 residues long. Germline CDR1 and CDR2: SNHLY and FYNNEI. The CDR3 nucleotides read TGTGCCAGCAGTGAAACAGGGGGCGCGTACAATGAGCAGTTCTTC. Translating gives CASSETGGAYNEQFF.

This chain uses TRBV20-1 with TRBJ2-5; D not resolved. The CDR3 covers 13 residues. The ends were cut back, 0 bases at V and 2 bases at J, with 7 bases in the middle. Germline lookup yields CDR1 DFQATT and CDR2 SNEGSKA (reference sequence). The CDR3 coding sequence is TGCAGTGCTAGAGAGCACCTTCAAGAGACCCAGTACTTC. Amino acids: CSAREHLQETQYF.

This clonotype was seen a handful of times. The DNA for the CDR3 is TGTGCCAGCAGCCAAAAGGGAGGCACCGGGGAGCTGTTTTTT. Translating gives CASSQKGGTGELFF. This chain connects TRBV4-2 to TRBJ2-2; weak D call: TRBD2 (6 bases). Germline assignment: CDR1 LGHNA and CDR2 YNFKEQ. V lost 2 bases to trimming and J lost 4 bases, with 8 bases between them. CDR3 length: 14 amino acids.